The source of this TCR beta chain is a study of monozygotic twins with inflammatory bowel disease (dated by TCRdb to the late 2010s). Background on the whole study: In total, roughly 28 monozygotic twin pairs made up the full study: 19 Danish pairs, all IBD-discordant, plus nine German pairs, of which four were IBD-concordant and five were IBD-discordant. Each individual had, on average, about 151 000 unique TCRalpha sequences and 181 000 unique TCRbeta sequences available for analysis. The search for disease-associated traits relied mainly on comparing, within discordant pairs, IBD patients with their genetically identical healthy co-twins.

From each donor, a roughly 2.5 ml peripheral blood sample was collected into PAXgene tubes and kept at -80 degrees C. Without any T cell sorting, total RNA was extracted from whole blood using the PAXgene blood miRNA kit on an automated QIAcube. Peripheral blood from monozygotic twin pairs, either concordant or discordant for inflammatory bowel disease, underwent deep TCRalpha and TCRbeta repertoire profiling that used unique molecular barcoding. Smoking habits were recorded for all twin pairs, with individuals classified as current, former or never smokers. As to this clonotype: Its target antigen remains unknown.

Library creation used 5' RACE. The input for every TCR library was around 3.5 ug of total RNA. For each sample, cDNA was synthesized in eight separate reactions using SMARTScribe reverse transcriptase. Unique molecular identifiers containing a 6-nucleotide sample barcode were introduced through template switching during cDNA synthesis. TCRalpha and TCRbeta cDNA was amplified by two nested PCRs of around 15 and 9 cycles, with bead purification after each PCR. Before amplification, the cDNA was treated with uracil DNA-glycosylase and purified using the QIAquick PCR purification kit. The second PCR added Illumina TruSeq-compatible adapters along with sample-specific barcodes. TapeStation and Qubit were used to check library quality and concentration, and about 5.2 ng of each library went into the pool. Sequencing of pooled libraries was carried out on an Illumina HiSeq2500 single-index Rapid Run using 2 x 100 bp reads and custom sequencing primers. Per the original workflow: MiGEC version 1.2.6 was used for UMI-based consensus assembly to correct PCR and sequencing errors. V(D)J alignment, clonotype assembly and CDR3 extraction were performed with MiXCR version 2.1.1. Normalisation of gene usage, clonotype sharing and MAIT/NKT TCR abundance was achieved by analysing the top 1000, 10 000 and 20 000 clonotypes per sample. Diversity was computed as the inverse Simpson index with the vegan R package after downsampling to 27 000 UMIs. Paired Mann-Whitney U tests on discordant twin pairs were used, with Benjamini-Hochberg multiple-testing correction. One entry per CDR3 protein sequence results from the TCRdb reprocessing of the reads, with DNA left out. What appears here as the V and J calls and clone size reflects TCRdb's work, not the paper's. This sample's table lists about 420,000 distinct CDR3 sequences. The ten largest make up 2% to 2.5% of the sample.

Overall results and qualifications from the work: The analysis was unable to tell different T cell subtypes apart. Concordant and discordant twins showed no difference in repertoire similarity, possibly because of limited statistical power. Background noise and inter-individual variability may have been introduced into the repertoires by the differing immunosuppressive treatments among patients. Compared with healthy twins, IBD patients shared fewer clonotypes with other individuals, and the difference was most pronounced in patients with signs of disease activity. Measured by the inverse Simpson index, TCRbeta repertoire diversity was lower in IBD patients than in their healthy co-twins. The results gave no support for a single strong signal or clonotype linked to IBD.

The germline V gene encodes CDR1 SGHTA and CDR2 FQGNSA. The CDR3 goes from the cysteine to the phenylalanine over 16 residues. DNA is not recorded here. This TCR came from a human donor with ulcerative colitis or Crohn's disease, or a healthy co-twin of an affected twin (not recorded which). Material for sequencing was blood. The chain is made from TRBV7-2 and TRBJ1-2. CDR3 protein: CASSRRTGPAVDGYTF.